This T cell receptor (beta chain) was sequenced during a study of tissue T cells after allogeneic stem cell transplantation. This sample's time point: mouse harvest day 7 after allogeneic transplant. Mouse grafts combined 10^7 T-cell-depleted bone marrow cells with 10^6 splenic CD5+ T cells. This mouse GVHD model was MHC-mismatched B6 to BALB/c, profiled day 7 or 14. Worth noting for this clone: These gene names are mouse names. The CDR3 end falls 1 residue outside the read, so it is completed with the germline J gene.

Sequencing of TCRbeta CDR3 at survey depth gave sequences and template counts. The protocol was immunoSEQ multiplex PCR, while the TCRdb copy is restricted to in-frame clones and leaves out a portion. The sample yields thousands of clones, roughly two fifths seen once. Germline V gene data show CDR1 as KGHPV and CDR2 as FQNQEV (reference sequence). The J segment lost 4 bases and the V segment lost 4 bases, leaving 2 bases of the junction unmatched. CDR3 size: 14 residues. This receptor was taken from a female BALB/c mouse given C57BL/6 T cells with graft-versus-host disease after an allogeneic hematopoietic cell transplant. The rearrangement links TRBV26 to TRBJ2-3, with TRBD2 identical over 10 bases. The material sequenced was skin. The sequenced part of the CDR3 DNA is TGTGCCAGCAGTCCGGGACTGGGGACAGAAACGCTGTAT. It yields the protein CASSPGLGTETLY. The entire CDR3 protein reads CASSPGLGTETLYF.